This T cell receptor beta chain was observed in a study of identifying expanded T cells in peripheral blood. Germline loops: CDR1 MNHEY, CDR2 SVGAGI. V dropped 6 bases and J dropped 5 bases, with 13 bases sitting between them. This CDR3 spans 13 amino acids. Clones were sequenced by immunoSEQ multiplex PCR, and TCRdb holds only the in-frame ones, with some missing. Of 95,000 to 100,000 clones in the sample, around nine tenths are singletons; the top ten hold about a sixth. The genes are TRBV6-5 and TRBJ2-5; D remains ambiguous. The sample consisted of blood. The sequence was collected from a person aged 18 to 69 in good health. This CDR3 reads CASSTQEYETQYF. CDR3 in DNA: TGTGCCAGCAGCACCCAAGAGTACGAGACCCAGTACTTC.